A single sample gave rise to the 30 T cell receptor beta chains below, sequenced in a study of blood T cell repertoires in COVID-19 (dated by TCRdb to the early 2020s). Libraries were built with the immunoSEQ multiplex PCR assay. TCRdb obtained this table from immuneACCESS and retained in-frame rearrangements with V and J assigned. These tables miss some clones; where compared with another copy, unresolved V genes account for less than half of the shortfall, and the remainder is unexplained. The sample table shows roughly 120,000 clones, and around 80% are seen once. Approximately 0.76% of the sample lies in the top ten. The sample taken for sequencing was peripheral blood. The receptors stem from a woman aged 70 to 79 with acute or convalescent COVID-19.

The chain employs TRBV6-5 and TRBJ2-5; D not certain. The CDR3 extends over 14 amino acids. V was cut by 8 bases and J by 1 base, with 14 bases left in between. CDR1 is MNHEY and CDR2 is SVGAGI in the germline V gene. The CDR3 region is CASAPQAIQETQYF. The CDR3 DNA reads TGTGCCAGCGCCCCCCAGGCCATCCAAGAGACCCAGTACTTC.

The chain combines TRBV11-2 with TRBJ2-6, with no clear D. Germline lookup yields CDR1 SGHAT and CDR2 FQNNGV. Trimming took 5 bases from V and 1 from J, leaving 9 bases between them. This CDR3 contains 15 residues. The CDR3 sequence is CASSLLLSGANVLTF. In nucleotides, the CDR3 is TGTGCCAGCAGCCTATTACTTTCTGGGGCCAACGTCCTGACTTTC.

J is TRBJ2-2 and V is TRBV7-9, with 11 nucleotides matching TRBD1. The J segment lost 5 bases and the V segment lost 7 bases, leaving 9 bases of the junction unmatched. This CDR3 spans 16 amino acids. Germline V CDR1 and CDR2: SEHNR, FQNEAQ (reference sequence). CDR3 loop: CASNPSGTGGTGELFF. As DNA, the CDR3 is TGTGCCAGCAACCCCTCCGGGACAGGGGGGACCGGGGAGCTGTTTTTT.

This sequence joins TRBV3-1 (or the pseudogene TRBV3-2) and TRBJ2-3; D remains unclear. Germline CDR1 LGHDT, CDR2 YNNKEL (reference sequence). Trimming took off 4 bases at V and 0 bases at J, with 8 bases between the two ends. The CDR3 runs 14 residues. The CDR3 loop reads CASSRGPSTDTQYF. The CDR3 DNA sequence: TGTGCCAGCAGCCGAGGTCCTAGCACAGATACGCAGTATTTT.

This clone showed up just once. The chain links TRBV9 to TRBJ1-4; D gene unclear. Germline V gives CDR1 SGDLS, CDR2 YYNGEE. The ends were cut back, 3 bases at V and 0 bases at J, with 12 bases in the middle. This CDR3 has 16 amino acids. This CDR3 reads CASSAGGLATNEKLFF. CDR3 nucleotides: TGTGCCAGCAGCGCCGGCGGTCTTGCAACTAATGAAAAACTGTTTTTT.

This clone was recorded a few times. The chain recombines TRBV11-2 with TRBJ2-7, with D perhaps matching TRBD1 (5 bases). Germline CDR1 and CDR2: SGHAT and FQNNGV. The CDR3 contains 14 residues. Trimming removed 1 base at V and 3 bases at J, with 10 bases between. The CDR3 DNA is TGTGCCAGCAGCTTAGGCCAGGGATACTACGAGCAGTACTTC. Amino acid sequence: CASSLGQGYYEQYF.

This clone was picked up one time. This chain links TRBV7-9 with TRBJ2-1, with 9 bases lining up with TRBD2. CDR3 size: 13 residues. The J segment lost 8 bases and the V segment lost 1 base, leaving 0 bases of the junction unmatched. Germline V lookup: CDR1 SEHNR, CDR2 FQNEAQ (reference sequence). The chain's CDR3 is CASSLGLADEQFF. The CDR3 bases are TGTGCCAGCAGCTTAGGACTAGCGGATGAGCAGTTCTTC.

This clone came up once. CDR3 region: CASSQDLGSWETQYF. In nucleotides, the CDR3 is TGTGCCAGCAGCCAAGATTTGGGCAGCTGGGAGACCCAGTACTTC. The chain uses TRBV3-1 (or the pseudogene TRBV3-2) and TRBJ2-5; D call uncertain. V was cut by 0 bases and J by 5 bases, with 13 bases left in between. The CDR3 contains 15 residues. CDR1 is LGHDT, CDR2 YNNKEL, per germline (reference sequence).

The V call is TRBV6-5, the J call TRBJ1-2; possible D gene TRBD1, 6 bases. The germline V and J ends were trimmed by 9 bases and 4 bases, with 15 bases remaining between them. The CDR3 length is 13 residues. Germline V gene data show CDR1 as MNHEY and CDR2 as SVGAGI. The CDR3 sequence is CASLPRGGYGYTF. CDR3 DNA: TGTGCCAGTCTACCACGAGGGGGCTATGGCTACACCTTC.

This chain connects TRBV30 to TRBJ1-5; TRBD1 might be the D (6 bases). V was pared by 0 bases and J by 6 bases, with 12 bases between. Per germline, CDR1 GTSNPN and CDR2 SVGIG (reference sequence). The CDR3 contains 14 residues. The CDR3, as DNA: TGTGCCTGGAGTGTAGTGGGGGCCAGTCAGCCCCAGCATTTT. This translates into CAWSVVGASQPQHF.

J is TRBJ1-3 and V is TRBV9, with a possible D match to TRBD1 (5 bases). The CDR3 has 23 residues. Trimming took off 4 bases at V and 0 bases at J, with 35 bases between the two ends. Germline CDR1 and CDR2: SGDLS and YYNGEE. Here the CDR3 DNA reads TGTGCCAGCAGCCCCATCTTGTCTTACGCCTCTGCGGGACGCAACTTCTCTGGAAACACCATATATTTT. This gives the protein CASSPILSYASAGRNFSGNTIYF.

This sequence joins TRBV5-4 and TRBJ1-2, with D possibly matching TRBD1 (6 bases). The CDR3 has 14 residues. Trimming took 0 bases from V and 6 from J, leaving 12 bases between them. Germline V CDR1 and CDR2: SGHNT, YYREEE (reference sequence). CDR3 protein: CASSLGGQLDGYTF. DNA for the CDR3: TGTGCCAGCAGCTTGGGGGGGCAATTGGATGGCTACACCTTC.

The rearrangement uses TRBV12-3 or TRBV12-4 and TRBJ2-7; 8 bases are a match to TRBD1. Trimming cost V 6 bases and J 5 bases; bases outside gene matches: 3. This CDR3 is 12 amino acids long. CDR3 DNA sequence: TGTGCCAGCAGCCTGACAGGGGACGAGCAGTACTTC. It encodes CASSLTGDEQYF.

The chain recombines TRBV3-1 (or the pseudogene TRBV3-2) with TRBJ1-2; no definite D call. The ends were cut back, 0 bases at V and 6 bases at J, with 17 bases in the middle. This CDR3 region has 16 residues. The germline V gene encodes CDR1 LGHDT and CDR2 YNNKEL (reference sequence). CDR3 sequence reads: CASSQDLARGSDGYTF. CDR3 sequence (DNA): TGTGCCAGCAGCCAAGATCTTGCTCGGGGTTCGGATGGCTACACCTTC.

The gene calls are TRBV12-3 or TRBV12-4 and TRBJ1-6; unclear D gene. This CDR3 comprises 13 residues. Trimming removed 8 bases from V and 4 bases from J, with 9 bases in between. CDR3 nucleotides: TGTGCCAGCTCCCGGGAGTATAATTCACCCCTCCACTTT. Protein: CASSREYNSPLHF.

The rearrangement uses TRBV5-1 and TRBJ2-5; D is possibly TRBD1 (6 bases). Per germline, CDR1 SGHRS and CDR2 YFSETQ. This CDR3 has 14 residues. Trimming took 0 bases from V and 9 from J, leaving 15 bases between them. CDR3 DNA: TGCGCCAGCAGCTTGGAGGCTAGCCCAGGGGCCCAGTACTTC. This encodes CASSLEASPGAQYF.

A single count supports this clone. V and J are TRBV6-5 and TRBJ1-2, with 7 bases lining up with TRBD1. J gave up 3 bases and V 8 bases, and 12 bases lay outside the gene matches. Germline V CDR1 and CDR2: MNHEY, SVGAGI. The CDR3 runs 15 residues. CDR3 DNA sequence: TGTGCCAGCTCAATACAGGGGACTTGGGACTATGGCTACACCTTC. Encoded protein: CASSIQGTWDYGYTF.

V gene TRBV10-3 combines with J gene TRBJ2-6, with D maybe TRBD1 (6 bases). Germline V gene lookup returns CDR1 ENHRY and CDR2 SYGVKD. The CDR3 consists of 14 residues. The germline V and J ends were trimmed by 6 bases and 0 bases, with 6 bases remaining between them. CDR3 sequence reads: CAIRQGSGANVLTF. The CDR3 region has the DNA TGTGCCATCAGACAGGGCTCTGGGGCCAACGTCCTGACTTTC.

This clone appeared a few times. CDR3 sequence (DNA): TGTGCCAGTAGTATAGCGCGGATCAATCTTCAACCCCAGCATTTT. As protein: CASSIARINLQPQHF. The V call is TRBV19, the J call TRBJ1-5; D remains ambiguous. Germline V lookup: CDR1 LNHDA, CDR2 SQIVND (reference sequence). This CDR3 spans 15 amino acids. Trimming took 1 base from V and 10 from J, leaving 17 bases between them. The variable domain in full, completed from reference TRBV19 and TRBJ1-5, reads DGGITQSPKYLFRKEGQNVTLSCEQNLNHDAMYWYRQDPGQGLRLIYYSQIVNDFQKGDIAEGYSVSREKKESFPLTVTSAQKNPTAFYLCASSIARINLQPQHFGDGTRLSIL.

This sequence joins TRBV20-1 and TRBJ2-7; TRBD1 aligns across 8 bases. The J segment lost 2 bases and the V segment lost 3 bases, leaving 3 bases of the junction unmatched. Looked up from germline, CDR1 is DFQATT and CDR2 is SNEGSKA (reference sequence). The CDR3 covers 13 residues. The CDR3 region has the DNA TGCAGTGCTAGTCTGGACAGGGCCTACGAGCAGTACTTC. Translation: CSASLDRAYEQYF.

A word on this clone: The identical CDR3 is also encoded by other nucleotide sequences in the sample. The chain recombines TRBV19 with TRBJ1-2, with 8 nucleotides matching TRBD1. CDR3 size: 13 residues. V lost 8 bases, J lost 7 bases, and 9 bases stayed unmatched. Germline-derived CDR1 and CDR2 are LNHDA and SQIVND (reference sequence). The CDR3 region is CASSPDREGGYTF. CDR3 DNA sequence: TGTGCCAGTTCTCCGGACAGGGAGGGTGGCTACACCTTC.

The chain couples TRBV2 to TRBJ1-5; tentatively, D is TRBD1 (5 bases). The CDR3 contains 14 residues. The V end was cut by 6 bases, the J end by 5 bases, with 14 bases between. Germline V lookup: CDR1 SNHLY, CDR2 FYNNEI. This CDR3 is CASSPWGEDQPQHF. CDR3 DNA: TGTGCCAGCAGCCCCTGGGGGGAAGATCAGCCCCAGCATTTT.

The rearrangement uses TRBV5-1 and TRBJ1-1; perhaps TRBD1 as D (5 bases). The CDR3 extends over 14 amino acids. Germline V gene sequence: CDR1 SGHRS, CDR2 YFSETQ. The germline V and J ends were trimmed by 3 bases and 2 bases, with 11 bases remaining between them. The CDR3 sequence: CASSSLGGNTEAFF. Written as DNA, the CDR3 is TGCGCCAGCAGCTCCCTCGGGGGTAACACTGAAGCTTTCTTT.

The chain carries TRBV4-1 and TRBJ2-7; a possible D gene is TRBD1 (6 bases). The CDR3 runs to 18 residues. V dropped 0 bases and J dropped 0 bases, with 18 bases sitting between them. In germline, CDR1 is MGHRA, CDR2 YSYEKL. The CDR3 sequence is CASSQEGGRAASSYEQYF. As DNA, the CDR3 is TGCGCCAGCAGCCAAGAAGGGGGTCGGGCAGCCTCCTCCTACGAGCAGTACTTC.

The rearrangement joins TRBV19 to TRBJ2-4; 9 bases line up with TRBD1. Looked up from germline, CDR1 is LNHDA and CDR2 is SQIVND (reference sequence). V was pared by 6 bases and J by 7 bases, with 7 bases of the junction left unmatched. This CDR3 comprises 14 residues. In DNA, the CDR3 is TGTGCCAGTAGATCCAGGACAGGGGAGAACATTCAGTACTTC. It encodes CASRSRTGENIQYF.

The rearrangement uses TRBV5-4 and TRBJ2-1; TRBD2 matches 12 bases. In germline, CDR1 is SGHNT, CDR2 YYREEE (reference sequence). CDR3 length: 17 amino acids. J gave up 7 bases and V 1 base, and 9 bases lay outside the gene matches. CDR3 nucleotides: TGTGCCAGCAGCTTGAACCTAGCGGGGGGGCTCAAGAATGAGCAGTTCTTC. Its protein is CASSLNLAGGLKNEQFF.

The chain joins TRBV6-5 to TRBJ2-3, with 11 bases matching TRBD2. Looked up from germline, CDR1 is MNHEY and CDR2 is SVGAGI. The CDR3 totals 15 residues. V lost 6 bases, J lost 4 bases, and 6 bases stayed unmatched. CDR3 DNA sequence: TGTGCCAGCAGCAAGACTAGCGGGGCCCCAGATACGCAGTATTTT. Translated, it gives CASSKTSGAPDTQYF.

The CDR3: CASSWDRGNEKLFF. The CDR3 DNA reads TGTGCCAGCAGCTGGGACAGGGGAAACGAAAAACTGTTTTTT. V usage is TRBV7-3 and J usage is TRBJ1-4; 10 bases line up with TRBD1. The CDR3 spans 14 residues. Per germline, CDR1 SGHTA and CDR2 FQGTGA. Germline trimming cut 4 bases from V and 8 bases from J; bases unmatched to any gene: 4. Using reference TRBV7-3 and TRBJ1-4 for the parts outside the CDR3, the full variable domain is GAGVSQTPSNKVTEKGKYVELRCDPISGHTALYWYRQSLGQGPEFLIYFQGTGAADDSGLPNDRFFAVRPEGSVSTLKIQRTERGDSAVYLCASSWDRGNEKLFFGSGTQLSVL.

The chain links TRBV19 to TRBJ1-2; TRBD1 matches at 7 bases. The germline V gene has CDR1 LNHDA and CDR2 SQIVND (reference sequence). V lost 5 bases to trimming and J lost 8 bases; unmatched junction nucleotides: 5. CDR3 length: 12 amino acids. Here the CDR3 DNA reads TGTGCCAGTAGTCCGACAGGGTACGGCTACACCTTC. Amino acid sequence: CASSPTGYGYTF.

In DNA form, the CDR3 reads TGTGCCACCAGTGACGCCGGGACTAGCGTTACCGGGGAGCTGTTTTTT. Translated, it gives CATSDAGTSVTGELFF. This chain connects TRBV24-1 to TRBJ2-2; 10 positions agree with TRBD2. This CDR3 region has 16 residues. V trimming: 4 bases; J trimming: 5 bases; junction bases outside the gene matches: 6. CDR1 KGHDR and CDR2 SFDVKD come from the germline V gene.